This TCR beta chain was captured in a study of T cell clonality in common variable immunodeficiency. Blood samples were heparinized, about 5 to 9 ml per donor. Findings and limits, study-wide: Shared TCRbeta clones were fewer between CVID subjects than controls. CVID subjects showed higher TCRbeta clonality than healthy controls.

At least ten counts were recorded for this clone. Antigen unknown. The observed sequence ends 3 residues before the CDR3 terminus, with the missing tail filled in from the germline J gene. This CDR3 spans 14 amino acids. From germline, CDR1 is MNHEY and CDR2 SVGEGT. V was pared by 6 bases and J by 2 bases, with 13 bases between. Equal genomic DNA amounts from CVID and control samples were sequenced. Libraries were prepared by immunoSEQ multiplex PCR; TCRdb keeps only in-frame clonotypes and omits some of them. The sample counts fewer than 65,000 clones, none seen once; the ten largest own over 0.8%. This chain joins TRBV6-2 or TRBV6-3 and TRBJ1-2; TRBD1 might be the D (5 bases). The sequenced material came from peripheral blood mononuclear cells. The clonotype was recovered from a person aged 18 to 75 in good health. The part of the CDR3 DNA that was read is TGTGCCAGCAGAACCGCGGGGGGGAACTATGGC. Its translation is CASRTAGGNYG. The whole CDR3 sequence is CASRTAGGNYGYTF.